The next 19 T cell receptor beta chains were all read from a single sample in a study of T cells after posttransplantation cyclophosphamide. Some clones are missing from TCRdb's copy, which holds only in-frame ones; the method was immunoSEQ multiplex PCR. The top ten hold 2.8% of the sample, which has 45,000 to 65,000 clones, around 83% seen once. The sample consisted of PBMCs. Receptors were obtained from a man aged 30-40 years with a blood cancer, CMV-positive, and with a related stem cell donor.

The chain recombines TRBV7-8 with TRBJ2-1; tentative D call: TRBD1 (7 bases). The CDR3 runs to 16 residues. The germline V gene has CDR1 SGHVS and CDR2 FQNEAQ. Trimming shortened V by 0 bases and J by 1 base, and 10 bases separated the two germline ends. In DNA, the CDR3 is TGTGCCAGCAGCTTAGCTGCAGGGGGGTCCTACAATGAGCAGTTCTTC. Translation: CASSLAAGGSYNEQFF.

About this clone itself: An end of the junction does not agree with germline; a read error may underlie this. The CDR3 region has the DNA TGTGCCAGCAGCTTGGATGATACTAGCCAAGAGACCCAGTACTTC. It is translated as CASSLDDTSQETQYF. This sequence joins TRBV5-1 and TRBJ2-5; D perhaps matches TRBD2 (5 bases). CDR1 and CDR2 from the germline V gene are SGHRS and YFSETQ. The CDR3 totals 15 residues.

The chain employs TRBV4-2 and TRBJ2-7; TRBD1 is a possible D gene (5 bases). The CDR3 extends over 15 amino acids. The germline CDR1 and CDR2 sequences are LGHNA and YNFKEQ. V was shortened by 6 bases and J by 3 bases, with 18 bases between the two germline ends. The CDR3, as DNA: TGTGCCAGCAGACCAACGGTCGACAGTTTCTACGAGCAGTACTTC. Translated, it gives CASRPTVDSFYEQYF.

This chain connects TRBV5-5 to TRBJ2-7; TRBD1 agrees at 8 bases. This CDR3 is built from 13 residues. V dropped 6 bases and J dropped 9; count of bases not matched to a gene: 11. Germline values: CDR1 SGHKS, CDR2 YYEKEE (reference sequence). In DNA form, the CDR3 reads TGTGCCAGCACCCTTAATACAGGGGGACGGCAGTACTTC. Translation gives CASTLNTGGRQYF.

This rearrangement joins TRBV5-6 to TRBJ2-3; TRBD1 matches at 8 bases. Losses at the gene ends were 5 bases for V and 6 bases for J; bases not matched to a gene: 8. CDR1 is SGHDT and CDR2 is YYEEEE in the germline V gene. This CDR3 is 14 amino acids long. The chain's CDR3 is CASRGTGKEDTQYF. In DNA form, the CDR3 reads TGTGCCAGCAGGGGGACAGGAAAGGAGGATACGCAGTATTTT.

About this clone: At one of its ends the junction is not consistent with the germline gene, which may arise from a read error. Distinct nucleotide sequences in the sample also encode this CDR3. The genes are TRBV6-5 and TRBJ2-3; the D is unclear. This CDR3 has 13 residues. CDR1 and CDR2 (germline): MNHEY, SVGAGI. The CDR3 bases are TGCGCCAGCAGTTACTCTGACCCCGGGACGCAGTATTTT. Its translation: CASSYSDPGTQYF.

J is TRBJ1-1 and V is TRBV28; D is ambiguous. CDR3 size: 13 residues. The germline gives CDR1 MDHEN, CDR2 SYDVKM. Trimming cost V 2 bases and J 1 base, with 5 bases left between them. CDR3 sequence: CASSLPGNTEAFF. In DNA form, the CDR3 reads TGTGCCAGCAGTTTACCAGGGAACACTGAAGCTTTCTTT.

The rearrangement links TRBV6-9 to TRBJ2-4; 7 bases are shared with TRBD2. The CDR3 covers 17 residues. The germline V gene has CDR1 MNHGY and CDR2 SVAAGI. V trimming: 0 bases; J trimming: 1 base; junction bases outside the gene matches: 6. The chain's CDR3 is CASSYSPTSPAKNIQYF. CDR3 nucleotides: TGTGCCAGCAGTTATTCACCGACTAGCCCTGCCAAAAACATTCAGTACTTC.

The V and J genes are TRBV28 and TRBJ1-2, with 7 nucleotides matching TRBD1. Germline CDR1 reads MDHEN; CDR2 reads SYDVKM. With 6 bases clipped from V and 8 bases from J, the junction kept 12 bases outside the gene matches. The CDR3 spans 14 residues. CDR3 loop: CASRRIGQAGGYTF. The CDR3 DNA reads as TGTGCCAGCAGGCGGATTGGACAGGCGGGGGGCTACACCTTC.

The CDR3 protein is CASSSPGGGATDTQYF. Here the CDR3 DNA reads TGTGCCAGCAGCTCCCCGGGGGGAGGTGCGACAGATACGCAGTATTTT. This chain uses TRBV28 with TRBJ2-3, with 7 bases that match TRBD2. The CDR3 covers 16 residues. Germline CDR1 reads MDHEN; CDR2 reads SYDVKM. The J segment lost 3 bases and the V segment lost 6 bases, leaving 12 bases of the junction unmatched.

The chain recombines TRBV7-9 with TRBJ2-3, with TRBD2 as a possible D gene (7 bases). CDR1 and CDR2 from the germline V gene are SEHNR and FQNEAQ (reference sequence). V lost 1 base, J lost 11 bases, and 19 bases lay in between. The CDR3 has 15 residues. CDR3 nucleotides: TGTGCCAGCAGCTTAGGTCCCCACGGGGGGCGGGGGCAGTATTTT. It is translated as CASSLGPHGGRGQYF.

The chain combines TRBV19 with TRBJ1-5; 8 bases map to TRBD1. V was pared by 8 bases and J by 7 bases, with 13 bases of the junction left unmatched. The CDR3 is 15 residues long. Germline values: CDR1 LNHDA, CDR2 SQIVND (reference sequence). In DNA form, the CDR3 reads TGTGCCAGTTGCCTATCCGGGACAGGAAAACAGCCCCAGCATTTT. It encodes CASCLSGTGKQPQHF.

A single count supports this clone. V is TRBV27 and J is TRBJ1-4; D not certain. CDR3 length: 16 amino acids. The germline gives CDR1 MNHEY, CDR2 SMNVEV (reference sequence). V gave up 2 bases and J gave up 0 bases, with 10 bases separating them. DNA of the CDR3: TGTGCCAGCAGTTTACTCCGCGCGACAACTAATGAAAAACTGTTTTTT. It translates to CASSLLRATTNEKLFF. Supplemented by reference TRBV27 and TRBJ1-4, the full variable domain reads EAQVTQNPRYLITVTGKKLTVTCSQNMNHEYMSWYRQDPGLGLRQIYYSMNVEVTDKGDVPEGYKVSRKEKRNFPLILESPSPNQTSLYFCASSLLRATTNEKLFFGSGTQLSVL.

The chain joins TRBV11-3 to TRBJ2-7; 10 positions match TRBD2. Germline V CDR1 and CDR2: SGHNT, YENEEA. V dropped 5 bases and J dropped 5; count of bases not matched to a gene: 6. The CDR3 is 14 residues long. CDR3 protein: CASSPLAGVNEQYF. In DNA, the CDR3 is TGTGCCAGCAGCCCGCTAGCGGGAGTTAACGAGCAGTACTTC.

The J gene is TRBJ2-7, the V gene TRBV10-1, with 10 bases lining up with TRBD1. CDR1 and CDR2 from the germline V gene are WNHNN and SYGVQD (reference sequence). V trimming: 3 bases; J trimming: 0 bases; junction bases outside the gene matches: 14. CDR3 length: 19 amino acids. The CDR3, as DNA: TGCGCCAGCAGTGAATTCCGGGACAGGGGCCGCCCTCACTCCTACGAGCAGTACTTC. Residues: CASSEFRDRGRPHSYEQYF.

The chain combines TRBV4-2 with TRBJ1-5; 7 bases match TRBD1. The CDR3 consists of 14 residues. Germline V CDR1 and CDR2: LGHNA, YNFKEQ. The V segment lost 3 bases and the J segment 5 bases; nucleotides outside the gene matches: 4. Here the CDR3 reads CASSQDRRDQPQHF. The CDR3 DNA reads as TGTGCCAGCAGCCAGGACAGGCGGGATCAGCCCCAGCATTTT.

The CDR3, as DNA: TGCGCCAGCCACCGGGATTCTAGCACAGATACGCAGTATTTT. Amino acids: CASHRDSSTDTQYF. V and J are TRBV5-1 and TRBJ2-3, with a tentative D call TRBD2 (5 bases). This CDR3 spans 14 amino acids. The germline V gene encodes CDR1 SGHRS and CDR2 YFSETQ. Trimming took off 7 bases at V and 0 bases at J, with 12 bases between the two ends.

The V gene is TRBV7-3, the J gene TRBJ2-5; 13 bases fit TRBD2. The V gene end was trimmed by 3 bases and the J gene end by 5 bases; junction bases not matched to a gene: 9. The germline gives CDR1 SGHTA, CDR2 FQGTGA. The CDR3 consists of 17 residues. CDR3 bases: TGTGCCAGCAGCTTTCGAGGGACTAGCGGGACAGGGGAGACCCAGTACTTC. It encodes CASSFRGTSGTGETQYF.

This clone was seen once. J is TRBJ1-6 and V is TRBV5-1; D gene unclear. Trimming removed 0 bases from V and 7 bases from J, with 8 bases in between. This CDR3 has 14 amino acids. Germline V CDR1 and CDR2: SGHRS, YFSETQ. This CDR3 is CASSLEFGNSPLHF. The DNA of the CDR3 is TGCGCCAGCAGCTTGGAATTCGGGAATTCACCCCTCCACTTT. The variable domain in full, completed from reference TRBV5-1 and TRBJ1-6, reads KAGVTQTPRYLIKTRGQQVTLSCSPISGHRSVSWYQQTPGQGLQFLFEYFSETQRNKGNFPGRFSGRQFSNSRSEMNVSTLELGDSALYLCASSLEFGNSPLHFGNGTRLTVT.